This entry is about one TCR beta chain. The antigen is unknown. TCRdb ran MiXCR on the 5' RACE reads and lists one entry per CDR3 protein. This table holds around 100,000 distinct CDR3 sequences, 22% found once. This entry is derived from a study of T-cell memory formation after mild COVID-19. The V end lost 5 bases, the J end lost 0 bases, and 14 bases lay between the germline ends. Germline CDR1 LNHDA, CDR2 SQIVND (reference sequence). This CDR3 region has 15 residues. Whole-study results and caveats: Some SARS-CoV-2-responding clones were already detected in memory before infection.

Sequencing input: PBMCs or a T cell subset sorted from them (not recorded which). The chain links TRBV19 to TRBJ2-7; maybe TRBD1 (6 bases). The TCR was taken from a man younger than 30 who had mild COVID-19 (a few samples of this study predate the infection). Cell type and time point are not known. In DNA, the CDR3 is TGTGCCAGTAGTTATGGTGCAGGGGACTCCTACGAGCAGTACTTC. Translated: CASSYGAGDSYEQYF.